The TCR beta chain under discussion was sequenced for a study of blood T cell repertoires in COVID-19. For the study at large: COVID-19 samples, acute and convalescent, were from the United States, Italy and Spain.

Germline CDR1 is KGHDR and CDR2 is SFDVKD. This CDR3 region has 12 residues. Trimming pared 4 bases from V and 4 bases from J, leaving 5 bases between. Profiled with immunoSEQ multiplex PCR; TCRdb holds only in-frame clones, not every one. This table holds about 270,000 clones, roughly nine tenths found once. The sequenced sample was peripheral blood. The source of this sequence is a man in his forties with active or convalescent COVID-19. The chain links TRBV24-1 to TRBJ2-3; weak D call: TRBD1 (5 bases). The CDR3 sequence is CATSEGPDTQYF. CDR3 nucleotides: TGTGCCACCAGTGAGGGGCCAGATACGCAGTATTTT.